The TCR beta chain described here comes from a study of blood T cell repertoires in COVID-19. Background on the study: COVID-19 samples collected from the United States, Italy and Spain covered acute and convalescent phases. Nucleic acid was either cDNA or gDNA, and it came from T cells, B-cell-depleted T cells, or PBMCs.

The V gene end was trimmed by 6 bases and the J gene end by 7 bases; junction bases not matched to a gene: 8. CDR1 SQVTM and CDR2 ANQGSEA come from the germline V gene. The CDR3 length is 12 residues. Generated by immunoSEQ multiplex PCR, the TCRdb table keeps only in-frame clones and is missing some. The sample includes about 200,000 clones, 80% to 90% of them seen just once. The sequence came from a human donor with active or convalescent COVID-19. The donor label of this sample is uncertain. The chain recombines TRBV29-1 with TRBJ2-7, with 8 positions matching TRBD1. Material for sequencing was peripheral blood. The CDR3 here is CSVDRADGEQYF. CDR3 coding DNA: TGCAGCGTGGACAGGGCAGATGGGGAGCAGTACTTC.